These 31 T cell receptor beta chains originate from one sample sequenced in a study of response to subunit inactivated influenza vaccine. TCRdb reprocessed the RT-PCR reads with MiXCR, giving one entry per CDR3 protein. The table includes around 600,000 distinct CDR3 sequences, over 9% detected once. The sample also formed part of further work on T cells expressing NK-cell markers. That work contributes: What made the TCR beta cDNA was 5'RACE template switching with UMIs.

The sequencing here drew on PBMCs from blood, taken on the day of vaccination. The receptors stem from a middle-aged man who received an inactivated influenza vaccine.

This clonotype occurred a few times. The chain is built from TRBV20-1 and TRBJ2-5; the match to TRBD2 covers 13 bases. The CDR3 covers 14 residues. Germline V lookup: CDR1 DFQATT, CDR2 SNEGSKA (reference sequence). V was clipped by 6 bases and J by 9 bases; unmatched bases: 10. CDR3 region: CSAIAGTSGTPQYF. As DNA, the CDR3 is TGCAGTGCCATCGCCGGGACTAGCGGGACTCCCCAGTACTTC.

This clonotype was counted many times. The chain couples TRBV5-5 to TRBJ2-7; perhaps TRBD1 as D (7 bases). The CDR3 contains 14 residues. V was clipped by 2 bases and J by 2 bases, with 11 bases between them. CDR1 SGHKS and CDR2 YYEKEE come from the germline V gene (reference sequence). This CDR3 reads CASSFGGTAYEQYF. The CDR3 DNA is TGTGCCAGCAGCTTCGGCGGGACAGCCTACGAGCAGTACTTC.

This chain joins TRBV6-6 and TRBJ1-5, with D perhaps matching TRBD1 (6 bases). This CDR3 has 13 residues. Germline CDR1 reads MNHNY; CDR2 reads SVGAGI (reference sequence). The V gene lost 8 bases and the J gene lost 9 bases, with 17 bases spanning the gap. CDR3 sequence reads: CASGRQAYRPQHF. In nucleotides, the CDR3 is TGTGCCAGCGGAAGACAGGCTTATCGGCCCCAGCATTTT.

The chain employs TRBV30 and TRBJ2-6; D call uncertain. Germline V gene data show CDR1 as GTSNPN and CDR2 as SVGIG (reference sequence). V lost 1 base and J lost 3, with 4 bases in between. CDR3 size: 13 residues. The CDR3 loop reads CAWSGGGANVLTF. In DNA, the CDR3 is TGTGCCTGGAGTGGAGGTGGGGCCAACGTCCTGACTTTC.

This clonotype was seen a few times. In nucleotides, the CDR3 is TGTGCCAGCAGCGTGAAACCTAATTCACCCCTCCACTTT. This codes for CASSVKPNSPLHF. The chain joins TRBV9 to TRBJ1-6; D unclear. The CDR3 is 13 amino acids. Between the trimmed V and J ends, which lost 2 bases and 6 bases, there was a span of 6 bases. The germline CDR1 and CDR2 sequences are SGDLS and YYNGEE.

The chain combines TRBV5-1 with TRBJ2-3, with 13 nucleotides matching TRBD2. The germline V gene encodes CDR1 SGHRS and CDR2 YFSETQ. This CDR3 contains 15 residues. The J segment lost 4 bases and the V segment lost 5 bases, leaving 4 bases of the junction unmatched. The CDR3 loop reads CASREGLAGADTQYF. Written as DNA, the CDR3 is TGCGCCAGCAGGGAAGGACTAGCGGGAGCAGATACGCAGTATTTT.

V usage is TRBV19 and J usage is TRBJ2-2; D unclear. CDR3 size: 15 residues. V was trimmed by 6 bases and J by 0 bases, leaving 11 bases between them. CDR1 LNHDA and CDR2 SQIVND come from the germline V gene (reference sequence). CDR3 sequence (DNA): TGTGCCAGTAGATCGGCTGGGGCGAACACCGGGGAGCTGTTTTTT. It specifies CASRSAGANTGELFF.

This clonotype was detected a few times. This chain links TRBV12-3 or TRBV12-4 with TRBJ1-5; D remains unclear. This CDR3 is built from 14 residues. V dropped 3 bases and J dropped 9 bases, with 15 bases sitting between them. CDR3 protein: CASSFRTGSGPQHF. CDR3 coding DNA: TGTGCCAGCAGTTTCCGGACGGGGAGCGGGCCCCAGCATTTT.

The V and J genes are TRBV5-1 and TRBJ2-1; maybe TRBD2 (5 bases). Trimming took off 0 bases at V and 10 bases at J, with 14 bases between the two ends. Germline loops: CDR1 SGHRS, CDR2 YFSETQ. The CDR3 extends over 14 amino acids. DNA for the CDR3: TGCGCCAGCAGCTTGGGGGCGCCGAGGAGGGAGCAGTTCTTC. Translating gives CASSLGAPRREQFF.

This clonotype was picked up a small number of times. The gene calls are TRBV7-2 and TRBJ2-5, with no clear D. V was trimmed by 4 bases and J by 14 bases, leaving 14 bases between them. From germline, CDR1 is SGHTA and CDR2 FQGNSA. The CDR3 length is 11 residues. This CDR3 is CASSSRRSQYF. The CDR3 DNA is TGTGCCAGCAGCTCCCGACGGAGCCAATACTTC. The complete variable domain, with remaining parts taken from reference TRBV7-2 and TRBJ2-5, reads GAGVSQSPSNKVTEKGKDVELRCDPISGHTALYWYRQSLGQGLEFLIYFQGNSAPDKSGLPSDRFSAERTGGSVSTLTIQRTQQEDSAVYLCASSSRRSQYFGPGTRLLVL.

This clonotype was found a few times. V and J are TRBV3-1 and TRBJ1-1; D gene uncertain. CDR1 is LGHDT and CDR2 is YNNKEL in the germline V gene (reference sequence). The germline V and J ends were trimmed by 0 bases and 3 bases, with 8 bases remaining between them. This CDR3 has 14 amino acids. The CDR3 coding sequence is TGTGCCAGCAGCCAAGAGAGGGTAGACACTGAAGCTTTCTTT. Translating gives CASSQERVDTEAFF.

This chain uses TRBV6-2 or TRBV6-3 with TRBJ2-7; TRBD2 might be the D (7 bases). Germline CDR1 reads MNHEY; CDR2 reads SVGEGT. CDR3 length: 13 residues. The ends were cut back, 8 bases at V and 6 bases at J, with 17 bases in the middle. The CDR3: CASCPAGAGEQYF. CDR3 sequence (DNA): TGTGCCAGCTGTCCTGCGGGGGCAGGCGAGCAGTACTTC.

CDR3 nucleotides: TGTGCCAGCAGCTTCATCCCGGGACTAGCGACGAACACCGGGGAGCTGTTTTTT. Its translation: CASSFIPGLATNTGELFF. The chain employs TRBV11-2 and TRBJ2-2, with TRBD2 matching 10 bases. The CDR3 has 18 amino acids. CDR1 and CDR2 from the germline V gene are SGHAT and FQNNGV. V trimming: 3 bases; J trimming: 0 bases; junction bases outside the gene matches: 7.

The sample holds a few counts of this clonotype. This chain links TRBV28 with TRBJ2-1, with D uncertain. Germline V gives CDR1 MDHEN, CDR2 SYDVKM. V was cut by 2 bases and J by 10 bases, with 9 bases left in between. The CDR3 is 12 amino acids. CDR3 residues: CASSLPGYEQFF. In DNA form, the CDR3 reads TGTGCCAGCAGTTTACCCGGCTACGAGCAGTTCTTC.

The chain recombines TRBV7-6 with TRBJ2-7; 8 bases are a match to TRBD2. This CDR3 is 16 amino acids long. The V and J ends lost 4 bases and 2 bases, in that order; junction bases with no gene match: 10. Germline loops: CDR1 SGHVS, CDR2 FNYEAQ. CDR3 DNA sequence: TGTGCCAGCAGCTCCACGGGGGGGGAGGTCCCCTACGAGCAGTACTTC. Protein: CASSSTGGEVPYEQYF.

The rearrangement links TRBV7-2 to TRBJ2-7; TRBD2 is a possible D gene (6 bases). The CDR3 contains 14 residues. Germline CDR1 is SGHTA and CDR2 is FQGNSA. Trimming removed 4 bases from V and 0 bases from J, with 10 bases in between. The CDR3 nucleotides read TGTGCCAGCAGCTCCGCTAGCGACTCCTACGAGCAGTACTTC. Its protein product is CASSSASDSYEQYF.

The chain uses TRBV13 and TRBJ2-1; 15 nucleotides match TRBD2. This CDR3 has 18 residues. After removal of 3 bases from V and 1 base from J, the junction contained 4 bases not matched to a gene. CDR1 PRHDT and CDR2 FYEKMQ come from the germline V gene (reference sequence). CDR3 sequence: CASSFGLAGGESYNEQFF. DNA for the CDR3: TGTGCCAGCAGCTTTGGACTAGCGGGAGGGGAGTCCTACAATGAGCAGTTCTTC.

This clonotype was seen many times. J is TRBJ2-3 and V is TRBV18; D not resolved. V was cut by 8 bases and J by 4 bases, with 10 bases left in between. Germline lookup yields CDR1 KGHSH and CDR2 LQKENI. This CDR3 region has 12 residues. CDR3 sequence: CASSPRSDTQYF. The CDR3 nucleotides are TGTGCCAGCAGCCCCAGATCAGATACGCAGTATTTT.

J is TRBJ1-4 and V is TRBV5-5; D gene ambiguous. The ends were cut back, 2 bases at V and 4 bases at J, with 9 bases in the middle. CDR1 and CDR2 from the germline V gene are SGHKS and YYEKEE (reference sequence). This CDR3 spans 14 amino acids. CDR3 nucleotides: TGTGCCAGCAGCTTCAGACTGAATAATGAAAAACTGTTTTTT. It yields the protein CASSFRLNNEKLFF.

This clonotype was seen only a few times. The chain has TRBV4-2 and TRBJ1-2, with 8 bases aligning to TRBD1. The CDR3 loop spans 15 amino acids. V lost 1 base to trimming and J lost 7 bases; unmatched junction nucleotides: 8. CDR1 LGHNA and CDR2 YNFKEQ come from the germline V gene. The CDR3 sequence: CASSQVTGGGAGYTF. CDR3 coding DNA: TGTGCCAGCAGCCAAGTAACAGGGGGTGGGGCTGGCTACACCTTC.

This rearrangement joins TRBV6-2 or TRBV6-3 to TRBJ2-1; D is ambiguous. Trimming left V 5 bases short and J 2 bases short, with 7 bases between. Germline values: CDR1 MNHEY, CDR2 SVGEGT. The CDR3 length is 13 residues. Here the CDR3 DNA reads TGTGCCAGCAGTAAGACTGCCTACAATGAGCAGTTCTTC. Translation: CASSKTAYNEQFF.

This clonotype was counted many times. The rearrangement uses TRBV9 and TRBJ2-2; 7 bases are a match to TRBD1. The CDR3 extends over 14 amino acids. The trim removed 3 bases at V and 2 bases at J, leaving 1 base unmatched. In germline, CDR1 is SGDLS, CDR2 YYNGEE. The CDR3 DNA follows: TGTGCCAGCAGCGGACAGGGAAACACCGGGGAGCTGTTTTTT. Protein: CASSGQGNTGELFF.

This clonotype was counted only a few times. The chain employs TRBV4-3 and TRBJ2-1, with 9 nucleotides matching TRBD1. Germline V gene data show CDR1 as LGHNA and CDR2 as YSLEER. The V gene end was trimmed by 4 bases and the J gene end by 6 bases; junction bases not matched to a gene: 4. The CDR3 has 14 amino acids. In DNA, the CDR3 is TGCGCCAGCAGCCTTTTGACAGGGGGCAATGAGCAGTTCTTC. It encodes CASSLLTGGNEQFF.

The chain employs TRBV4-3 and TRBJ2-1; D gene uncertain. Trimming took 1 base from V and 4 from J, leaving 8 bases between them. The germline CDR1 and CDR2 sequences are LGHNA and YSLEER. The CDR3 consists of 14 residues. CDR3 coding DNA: TGCGCCAGCAGCCAAGGGGCCAGGTACAATGAGCAGTTCTTC. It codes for CASSQGARYNEQFF.

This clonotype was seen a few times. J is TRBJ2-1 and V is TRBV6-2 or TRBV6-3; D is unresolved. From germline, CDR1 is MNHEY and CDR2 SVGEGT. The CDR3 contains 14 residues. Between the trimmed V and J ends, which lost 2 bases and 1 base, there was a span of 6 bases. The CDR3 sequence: CASSYTASYNEQFF. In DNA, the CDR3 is TGTGCCAGCAGTTACACGGCATCCTACAATGAGCAGTTCTTC.

In nucleotides, the CDR3 is TGTGCCAGCAGCCGATCAACAGGGGTTGAGACCCAGTACTTC. It specifies CASSRSTGVETQYF. The V gene is TRBV12-3 or TRBV12-4, the J gene TRBJ2-5; 7 nucleotides match TRBD1. The CDR3 contains 14 residues. The J segment lost 5 bases and the V segment lost 6 bases, leaving 9 bases of the junction unmatched.

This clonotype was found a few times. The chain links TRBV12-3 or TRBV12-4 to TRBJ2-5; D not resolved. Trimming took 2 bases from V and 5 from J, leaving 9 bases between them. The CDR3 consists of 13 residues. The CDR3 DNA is TGTGCCAGCAGTTTAACGGGCTCCGAGACCCAGTACTTC. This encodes CASSLTGSETQYF.

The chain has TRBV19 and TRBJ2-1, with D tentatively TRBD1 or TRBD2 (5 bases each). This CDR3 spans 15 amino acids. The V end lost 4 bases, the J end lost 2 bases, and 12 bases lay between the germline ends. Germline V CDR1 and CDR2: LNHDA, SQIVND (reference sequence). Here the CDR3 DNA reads TGTGCCAGTAGTACCGGGACGGCTACCTACAATGAGCAGTTCTTC. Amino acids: CASSTGTATYNEQFF.

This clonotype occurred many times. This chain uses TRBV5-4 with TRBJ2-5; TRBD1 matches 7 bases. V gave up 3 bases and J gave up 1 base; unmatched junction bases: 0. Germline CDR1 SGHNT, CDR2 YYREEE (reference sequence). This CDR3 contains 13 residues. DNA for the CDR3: TGTGCCAGCAGCTGGGACAGCCAAGAGACCCAGTACTTC. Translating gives CASSWDSQETQYF. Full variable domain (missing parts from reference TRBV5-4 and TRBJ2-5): ETGVTQSPTHLIKTRGQQVTLRCSSQSGHNTVSWYQQALGQGPQFIFQYYREEENGRGNFPPRFSGLQFPNYSSELNVNALELDDSALYLCASSWDSQETQYFGPGTRLLVL.

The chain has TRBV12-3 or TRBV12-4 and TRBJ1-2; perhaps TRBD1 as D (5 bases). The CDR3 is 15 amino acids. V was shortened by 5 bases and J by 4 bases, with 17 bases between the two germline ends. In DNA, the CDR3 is TGTGCCAGCAGTCCGAGGGCCGGGGGTACCTATGGCTACACCTTC. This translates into CASSPRAGGTYGYTF.

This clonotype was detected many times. The CDR3 here is CATSDATGQGFTGELFF. As DNA, the CDR3 is TGTGCCACCAGTGATGCCACGGGACAGGGGTTCACCGGGGAGCTGTTTTTT. V gene TRBV24-1 combines with J gene TRBJ2-2; 10 bases line up with TRBD1. Germline CDR1 reads KGHDR; CDR2 reads SFDVKD. CDR3 length: 17 amino acids. Trimming took 3 bases from V and 4 from J; bases not matched to a gene: 7.